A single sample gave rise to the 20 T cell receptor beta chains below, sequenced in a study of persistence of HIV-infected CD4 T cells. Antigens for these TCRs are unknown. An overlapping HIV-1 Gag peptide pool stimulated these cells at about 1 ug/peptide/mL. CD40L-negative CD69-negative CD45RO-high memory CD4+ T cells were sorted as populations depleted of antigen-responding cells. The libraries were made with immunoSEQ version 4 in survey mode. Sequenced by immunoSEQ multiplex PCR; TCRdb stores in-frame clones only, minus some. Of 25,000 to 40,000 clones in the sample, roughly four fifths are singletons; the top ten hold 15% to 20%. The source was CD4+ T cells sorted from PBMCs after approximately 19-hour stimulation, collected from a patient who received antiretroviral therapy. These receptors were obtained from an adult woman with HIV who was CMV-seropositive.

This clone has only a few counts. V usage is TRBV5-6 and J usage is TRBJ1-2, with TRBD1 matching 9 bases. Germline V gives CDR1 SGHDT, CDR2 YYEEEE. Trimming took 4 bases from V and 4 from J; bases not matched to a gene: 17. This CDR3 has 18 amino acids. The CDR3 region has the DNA TGTGCCAGCAGCGAGGACCAACCCTGGACAGGGGTCTCCTATGGCTACACCTTC. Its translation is CASSEDQPWTGVSYGYTF.

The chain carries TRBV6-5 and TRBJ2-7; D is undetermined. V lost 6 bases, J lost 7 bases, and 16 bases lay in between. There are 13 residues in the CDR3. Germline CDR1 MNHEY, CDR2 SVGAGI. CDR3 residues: CASRGDWSGEQYF. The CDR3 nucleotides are TGTGCCAGCAGAGGAGACTGGTCTGGGGAGCAGTACTTC.

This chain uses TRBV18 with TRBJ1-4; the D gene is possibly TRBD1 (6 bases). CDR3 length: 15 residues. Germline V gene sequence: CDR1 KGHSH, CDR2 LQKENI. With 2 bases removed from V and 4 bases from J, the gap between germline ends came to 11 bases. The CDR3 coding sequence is TGTGCCAGCTCACCAGTGAACAGGGTTAATGAAAAACTGTTTTTT. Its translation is CASSPVNRVNEKLFF.

The CDR3 nucleotides read TGTGCCAGCGGAGGGACAGTTCAAGAGACCCAGTACTTC. Translating gives CASGGTVQETQYF. This chain joins TRBV27 and TRBJ2-5; D possibly corresponds to TRBD1 (7 bases). The CDR3 length is 13 residues. Germline CDR1 reads MNHEY; CDR2 reads SMNVEV (reference sequence). Between the trimmed V and J ends, which lost 8 bases and 2 bases, there was a span of 12 bases.

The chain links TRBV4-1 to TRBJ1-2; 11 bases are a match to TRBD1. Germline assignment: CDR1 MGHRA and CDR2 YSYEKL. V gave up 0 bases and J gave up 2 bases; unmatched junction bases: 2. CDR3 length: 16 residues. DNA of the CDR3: TGCGCCAGCAGCCAAGAACGGACAGGGGGCAACTATGGCTACACCTTC. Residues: CASSQERTGGNYGYTF.

CDR3 DNA: TGTGCCAGTAGTACTGTTCTGACAGCTGAAGCTTTCTTT. Residues: CASSTVLTAEAFF. V and J are TRBV19 and TRBJ1-1, with D maybe TRBD1 (5 bases). There are 13 residues in the CDR3. Germline lookup yields CDR1 LNHDA and CDR2 SQIVND (reference sequence). V dropped 4 bases and J dropped 6 bases, with 12 bases sitting between them.

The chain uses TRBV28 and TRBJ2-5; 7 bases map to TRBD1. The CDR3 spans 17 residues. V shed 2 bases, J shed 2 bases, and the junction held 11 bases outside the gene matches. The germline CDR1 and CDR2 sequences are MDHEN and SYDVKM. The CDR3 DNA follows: TGTGCCAGCAGTTTAATCGGGACAGATATCCTTCAAGAGACCCAGTACTTC. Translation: CASSLIGTDILQETQYF.

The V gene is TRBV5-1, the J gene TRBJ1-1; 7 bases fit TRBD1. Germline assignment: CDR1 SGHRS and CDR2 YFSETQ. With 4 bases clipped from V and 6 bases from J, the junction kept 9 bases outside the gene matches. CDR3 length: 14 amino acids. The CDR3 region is CASSLNRGSPEAFF. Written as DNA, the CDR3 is TGCGCCAGCAGCCTCAACAGGGGAAGCCCTGAAGCTTTCTTT. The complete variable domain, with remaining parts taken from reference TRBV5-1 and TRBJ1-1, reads KAGVTQTPRYLIKTRGQQVTLSCSPISGHRSVSWYQQTPGQGLQFLFEYFSETQRNKGNFPGRFSGRQFSNSRSEMNVSTLELGDSALYLCASSLNRGSPEAFFGQGTRLTVV.

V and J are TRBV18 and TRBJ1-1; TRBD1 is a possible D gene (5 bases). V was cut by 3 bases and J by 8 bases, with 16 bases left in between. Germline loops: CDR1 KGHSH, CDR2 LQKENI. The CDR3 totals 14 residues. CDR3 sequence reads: CASSPSRGSVEAFF. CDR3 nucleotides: TGTGCCAGCTCACCCTCTAGGGGTTCGGTGGAAGCTTTCTTT.

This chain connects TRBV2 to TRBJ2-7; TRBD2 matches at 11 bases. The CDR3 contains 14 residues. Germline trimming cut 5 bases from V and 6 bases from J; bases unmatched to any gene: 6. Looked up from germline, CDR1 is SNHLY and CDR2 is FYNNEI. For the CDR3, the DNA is TGTGCCAGCAGTAGTCGACTAGCGGGGCGCGAGCAGTACTTC. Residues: CASSSRLAGREQYF.

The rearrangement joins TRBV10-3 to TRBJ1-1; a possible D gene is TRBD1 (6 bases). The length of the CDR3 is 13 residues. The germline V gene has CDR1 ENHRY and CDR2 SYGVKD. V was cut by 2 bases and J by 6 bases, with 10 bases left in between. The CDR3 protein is CAISEGGRPEAFF. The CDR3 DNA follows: TGTGCCATCAGTGAGGGGGGGCGTCCTGAAGCTTTCTTT.

The CDR3 coding sequence is TGTGCCAGCAGCCCTAATTTGGTGAACACTGAAGCTTTCTTT. It specifies CASSPNLVNTEAFF. The chain uses TRBV7-2 and TRBJ1-1; no clear D. CDR1 SGHTA and CDR2 FQGNSA come from the germline V gene. This CDR3 is 14 amino acids long. V gave up 5 bases and J gave up 0 bases, with 10 bases separating them. Looking up the rest from reference TRBV7-2 and TRBJ1-1 gives the full variable domain: GAGVSQSPSNKVTEKGKDVELRCDPISGHTALYWYRQSLGQGLEFLIYFQGNSAPDKSGLPSDRFSAERTGGSVSTLTIQRTQQEDSAVYLCASSPNLVNTEAFFGQGTRLTVV.

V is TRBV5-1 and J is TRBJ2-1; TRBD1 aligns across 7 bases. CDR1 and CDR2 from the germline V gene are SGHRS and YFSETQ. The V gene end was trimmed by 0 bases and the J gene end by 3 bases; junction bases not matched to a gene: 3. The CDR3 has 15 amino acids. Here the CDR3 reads CASSLVGGDYNEQFF. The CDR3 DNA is TGCGCCAGCAGCTTGGTAGGGGGCGACTACAATGAGCAGTTCTTC. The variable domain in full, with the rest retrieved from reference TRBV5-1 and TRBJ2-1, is KAGVTQTPRYLIKTRGQQVTLSCSPISGHRSVSWYQQTPGQGLQFLFEYFSETQRNKGNFPGRFSGRQFSNSRSEMNVSTLELGDSALYLCASSLVGGDYNEQFFGPGTRLTVL.

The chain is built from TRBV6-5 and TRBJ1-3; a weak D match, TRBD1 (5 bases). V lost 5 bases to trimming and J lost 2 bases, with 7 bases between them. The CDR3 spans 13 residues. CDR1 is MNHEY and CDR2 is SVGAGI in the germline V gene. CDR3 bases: TGTGCCAGCAGTCAGGGACCTGGAAACACCATATATTTT. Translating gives CASSQGPGNTIYF.

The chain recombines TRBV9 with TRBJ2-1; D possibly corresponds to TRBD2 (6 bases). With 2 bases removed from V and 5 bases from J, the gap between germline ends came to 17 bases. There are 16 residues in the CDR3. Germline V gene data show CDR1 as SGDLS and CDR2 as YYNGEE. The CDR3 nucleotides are TGTGCCAGCAGCGTCGACCGGGGCGGGATACACAATGAGCAGTTCTTC. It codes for CASSVDRGGIHNEQFF. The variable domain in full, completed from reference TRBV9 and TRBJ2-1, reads DSGVTQTPKHLITATGQRVTLRCSPRSGDLSVYWYQQSLDQGLQFLIQYYNGEERAKGNILERFSAQQFPDLHSELNLSSLELGDSALYFCASSVDRGGIHNEQFFGPGTRLTVL.

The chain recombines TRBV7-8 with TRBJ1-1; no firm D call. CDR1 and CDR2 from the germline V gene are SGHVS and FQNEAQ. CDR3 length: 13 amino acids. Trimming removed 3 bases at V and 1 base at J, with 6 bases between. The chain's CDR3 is CASSFDWNTEAFF. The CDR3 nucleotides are TGTGCCAGCAGCTTCGACTGGAACACTGAAGCTTTCTTT.

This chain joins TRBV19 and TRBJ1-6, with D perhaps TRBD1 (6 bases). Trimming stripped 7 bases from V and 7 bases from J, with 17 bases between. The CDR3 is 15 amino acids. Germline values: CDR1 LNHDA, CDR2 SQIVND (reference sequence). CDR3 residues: CASIDGPRGNSPLHF. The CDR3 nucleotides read TGTGCCAGTATTGACGGTCCTAGGGGGAATTCACCCCTCCACTTT.

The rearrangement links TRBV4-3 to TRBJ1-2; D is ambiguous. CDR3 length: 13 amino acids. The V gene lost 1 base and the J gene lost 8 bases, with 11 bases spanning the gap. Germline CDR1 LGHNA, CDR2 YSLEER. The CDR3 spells CASSQVGGQGYTF. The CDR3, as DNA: TGCGCCAGCAGCCAAGTTGGCGGGCAAGGCTACACCTTC.

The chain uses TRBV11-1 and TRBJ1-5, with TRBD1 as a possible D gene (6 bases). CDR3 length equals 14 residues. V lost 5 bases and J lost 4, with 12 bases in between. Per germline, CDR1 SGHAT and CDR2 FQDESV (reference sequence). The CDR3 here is CASSPDRPNQPQHF. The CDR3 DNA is TGTGCCAGCAGCCCCGACAGGCCTAATCAGCCCCAGCATTTT.

Written as DNA, the CDR3 is TGTGCCAGCAGCGCCCGACAGAACACCGGGGAGCTGTTTTTT. It encodes CASSARQNTGELFF. The chain combines TRBV9 with TRBJ2-2; D remains unclear. The CDR3 is 14 amino acids. Germline lookup yields CDR1 SGDLS and CDR2 YYNGEE. V lost 3 bases and J lost 1, with 7 bases in between.